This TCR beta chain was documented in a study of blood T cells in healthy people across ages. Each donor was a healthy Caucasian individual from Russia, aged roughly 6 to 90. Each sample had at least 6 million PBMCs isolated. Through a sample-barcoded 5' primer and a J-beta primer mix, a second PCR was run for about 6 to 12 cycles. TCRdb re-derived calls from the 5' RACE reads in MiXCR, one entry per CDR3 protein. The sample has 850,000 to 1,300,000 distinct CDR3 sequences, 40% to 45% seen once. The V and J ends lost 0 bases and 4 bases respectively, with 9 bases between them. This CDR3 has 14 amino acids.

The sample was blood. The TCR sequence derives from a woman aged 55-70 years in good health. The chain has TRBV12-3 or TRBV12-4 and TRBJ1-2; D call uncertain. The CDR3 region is CASSLAHQGYGYTF. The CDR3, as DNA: TGTGCCAGCAGTTTAGCGCATCAAGGCTATGGCTACACCTTC.